This T cell receptor beta chain was obtained from a study of T-cell memory formation after mild COVID-19 (dated by TCRdb to the early 2020s). As for the study more broadly: TCR sequence clusters from the two donors were largely donor specific. Longitudinal TCRalpha and TCRbeta repertoire sequencing tracked T-cell clones expanding and contracting after mild COVID-19 in two donors. The cohort comprised two young, previously healthy adult volunteers, one female and one male.

Ficoll-Paque density gradient centrifugation was used to isolate PBMCs. Details on this clonotype: Its antigen is unknown. Base quality data are lacking; no much larger clone is found one base away.

The junction carries 6 bases between V and J, which are trimmed by 1 base and 2 bases respectively. The CDR3 has 12 amino acids, counting the end cysteine and phenylalanine. Only the CDR3 DNA is retained, 36 bases long and in frame from the first base. The germline V gene (reference sequence) supplies CDR1 GTSNPN and CDR2 SVGIG. Results the study describes overall, beyond this receptor: From day 15 to 85, contracting clones showed balanced CD4/CD8 phenotypes, whereas a second wave of clones that expanded from day 15 to 37 leaned towards CD4+. Some responding clones were detected in pre-infection memory, which suggested that pre-existing cross-reactive memory T cells had joined the SARS-CoV-2 response. Contracting CD4+ clones were found mainly in CM and EM memory subsets, while CD8+ clones were enriched in EMRA. The study covered only a couple of mild cases, and larger cohorts including severe cases with pre-infection samples were considered necessary. The second-wave clones that peaked on day 37 were not confirmed to be SARS-CoV-2 specific.

The sequencing machine was an Illumina NovaSeq 6000. Using 5'RACE with constant-segment primers, TCRalpha and TCRbeta cDNA libraries were constructed, with sample barcodes and unique molecular identifiers added in the process. RNA was extracted from every sample with Trizol reagent. Amplification of the libraries took two PCR steps, and the second step added a second sample barcode plus Illumina TruSeq adapters. Sequencing of libraries was performed on an Illumina NovaSeq with 2 x 150 bp paired-end reads. Per the source publication's procedure: The reads were demultiplexed and collapsed into UMI-guided consensus sequences using migec v1.2.7. Using mixcr v2.1.11, UMI consensuses were aligned to TRA and TRB V and J templates and then assembled into clonotypes. Clonotypes were classified as expanded or contracted when called significant by both edgeR and NoisET, with noise models trained on biological replicates. For edgeR calls, the thresholds were a false discovery rate-adjusted p below 0.01 and a log2 fold-change of 1. As an exploratory analysis of dynamics, PCA with hierarchical clustering was applied to max-normalized trajectories of the 1000 most abundant clonotypes. Each responding clone was given a CD4 or CD8 phenotype based on the CD4+ and CD8+ repertoires, which had been sequenced separately. The raw public reads went through TCRdb reprocessing: fastp at Q25, MiXCR clone calling, in-frame beta chains kept. Rows matching on CDR3 protein sequence are summarized as one entry with the most common DNA and genes. TCRdb's processing, not the authors', yielded these V and J calls. In all, the sample holds hundreds of thousands of distinct CDR3 sequences, and roughly 20% of those were seen once. Of the sample, 9% to 15% falls within the top ten clones.

This TCR derives from an adult woman who had mild COVID-19 (a few samples of this study predate the infection). The sample titles of this study are shuffled in the database, so cell type and time point are left out; the donor was told from shared clones. The sample taken for sequencing was PBMCs or a T cell subset sorted from them (not recorded which). This chain is built from TRBV30 and TRBJ2-7; the D gene assignment is ambiguous. The nucleotide sequence is TGTGCCTGGAGTGACTTGCCCTACGAGCAGTACTTC. This sequence encodes CAWSDLPYEQYF.